A selection of T cell receptor beta chains follows, all from one sample in a study of T cells in localized non-small cell lung cancer. The method was immunoSEQ multiplex PCR; TCRdb's version includes in-frame clones alone and lacks a portion of them. The sample consists of about 3,000 clones, 30% to 40% of them appearing once. The material sequenced was normal lung tissue next to the tumor, taken before any cancer treatment. The receptors come from a man aged 40 to 69 with stage I lung adenocarcinoma. Each CDR3 is given with its conserved first and last residue. D genes are given only for firm matches. Clone size is given for some rows only: seen once, a few or many times, or a class if the clone is expanded.

- - TRBJ2-2 TRBV18 CASSPGHNTGELFF TGTGCCAGCTCGCCTGGACACAACACCGGGGAGCTGTTTTTT
few - TRBJ1-3 TRBV11-3 CASSLGEGSDGNTIYF TGTGCCAGCAGTTTAGGGGAAGGGAGCGACGGAAACACCATATATTTT
- TRBD1 TRBJ2-5 TRBV11-3 CASSFGTGRGETQYF TGTGCCAGCAGCTTTGGGACAGGCAGAGGGGAGACCCAGTACTTC
- - TRBJ2-5 TRBV30 CAWSVWRETQYF TGTGCCTGGAGTGTCTGGAGGGAGACCCAGTACTTC
- TRBD1 TRBJ2-7 TRBV10-3 CAISEAGTGMYEQYF TGTGCCATCAGTGAGGCCGGGACAGGGATGTACGAGCAGTACTTC
- TRBD1 TRBJ2-5 TRBV18 CASSPRYGRGIQETQYF TGTGCCAGCTCACCACGTTACGGCAGGGGGATTCAAGAGACCCAGTACTTC
- - TRBJ2-7 TRBV19 CASSQTPSYEQYF TGTGCCAGTAGCCAGACTCCGTCCTACGAGCAGTACTTC
few - TRBJ2-7 TRBV9 CASSERRPISYEQYF TGTGCCAGCAGTGAGAGGCGCCCAATTTCCTACGAGCAGTACTTC
- - TRBJ1-4 TRBV6-8 CASSDCPSLLVDNEKLFF TGTGCCAGCAGTGACTGTCCAAGTCTCCTAGTCGACAATGAAAAACTGTTTTTT
- TRBD1 TRBJ1-5 TRBV19 CASRGGQGGNQPQHF TGTGCCAGTAGAGGGGGACAGGGTGGCAATCAGCCCCAGCATTTT
- TRBD1 TRBJ1-5 TRBV19 CASSIDQTGYVAQHF TGTGCCAGTAGTATAGATCAGACAGGGTATGTGGCCCAGCATTTT
- - TRBJ2-1 TRBV6-8 CASNSWGLGDEQFF TGTGCCAGCAACTCCTGGGGGTTAGGAGATGAGCAGTTCTTC
few - TRBJ1-1 TRBV9 CASSVERNTEAFF TGTGCCAGCAGTGTTGAGAGGAACACTGAAGCTTTCTTT
- - TRBJ1-5 TRBV19 CASTMGRLFNQPQHF TGTGCCAGTACTATGGGGCGCCTGTTCAATCAGCCCCAGCATTTT
- - TRBJ2-3 TRBV11-3 CASSAGTERVTDTQYF TGTGCCAGCAGCGCCGGGACGGAGCGTGTCACAGATACGCAGTATTTT
- TRBD2 TRBJ2-1 TRBV29-1 CSAPSGSGSGNEQFF TGCAGCGCCCCTAGCGGTAGCGGGAGTGGGAATGAGCAGTTCTTC
few - TRBJ2-5 TRBV6-8 CASSYRIEETQYF TGTGCCAGCAGTTACCGTATTGAAGAGACCCAGTACTTC
- - TRBJ2-7 TRBV5-1 CASSPTQGGFNEQYF TGCGCCAGCAGCCCGACACAGGGCGGATTCAACGAGCAGTACTTC
- TRBD2 TRBJ2-5 TRBV11-3 CASSSRLAQETQYF TGTGCCAGCAGCTCACGACTAGCCCAAGAGACCCAGTACTTC
few - TRBJ1-4 TRBV11-3 CASSQTAAYEKLFF TGTGCCAGCAGCCAGACAGCCGCCTATGAAAAACTGTTTTTT
few - TRBJ2-2 TRBV11-3 CASSHAADRNTGELFF TGTGCCAGCAGCCATGCAGCGGATAGGAACACCGGGGAGCTGTTTTTT
- - TRBJ1-1 TRBV11-3 CASSAGEAGTEAFF TGTGCCAGCAGCGCCGGGGAGGCCGGCACTGAAGCTTTCTTT
- - TRBJ1-2 TRBV28 CASSLFGRQLNNGYTF TGTGCCAGCAGTTTATTCGGGCGCCAGCTGAACAATGGCTACACCTTC
- - TRBJ1-2 TRBV29-1 CSVDRAPFYGYTF TGCAGCGTTGACAGGGCTCCCTTCTATGGCTACACCTTC
- TRBD2 TRBJ2-2 TRBV30 CAWSVFLAGVSSLDTGELFF TGTGCCTGGAGTGTATTTCTAGCGGGAGTTTCGAGTCTTGACACCGGGGAGCTGTTTTTT
- - TRBJ2-5 TRBV28 CASSLGGYETQYF TGTGCCAGCAGTTTGGGGGGCTATGAGACCCAGTACTTC
large - TRBJ2-5 TRBV6-8 CASSPPQGGETQYF TGTGCCAGCAGTCCTCCACAGGGCGGAGAGACCCAGTACTTC
medium-sized TRBD2 TRBJ2-5 TRBV11-3 CASSLGTSLETQYF TGTGCCAGCAGCTTAGGGACTAGCCTAGAGACCCAGTACTTC
few - TRBJ2-3 TRBV30 CAWRRSGTDTQYF TGTGCCTGGAGAAGGAGTGGCACAGATACGCAGTATTTT
- TRBD1 TRBJ1-1 TRBV11-3 CASSLPMTGGLTEAFF TGTGCCAGCAGCTTACCGATGACAGGGGGCCTCACTGAAGCTTTCTTT
- - TRBJ2-1 TRBV14 CASSQLNLLGGNEQFF TGTGCCAGCAGCCAACTGAATCTGCTAGGGGGCAATGAGCAGTTCTTC
- - TRBJ2-2 TRBV30 CAWSVLGTGMAGELFF TGTGCCTGGAGTGTACTAGGAACGGGAATGGCCGGGGAGCTGTTTTTT
- - TRBJ2-5 TRBV28 CASQPEYPVGQEETQYF TGTGCCAGCCAACCCGAATACCCAGTGGGGCAAGAAGAGACCCAGTACTTC
- - TRBJ1-1 TRBV19 CASSIGEDGVVNTEAFF TGTGCCAGTAGTATAGGGGAGGACGGTGTTGTGAACACTGAAGCTTTCTTT
- TRBD2 TRBJ2-1 TRBV19 CASRTNSGGYNNEQFF TGTGCCAGCAGAACAAATAGCGGGGGGTATAACAATGAGCAGTTCTTC
- TRBD2 TRBJ2-7 TRBV14 CASSQGNGRSYEQYF TGTGCCAGCAGCCAAGGGAACGGGAGGTCCTACGAGCAGTACTTC
medium-sized - TRBJ2-7 TRBV9 CASSLGFGQLGGEQYF TGTGCCAGCAGCTTAGGATTTGGACAGTTAGGGGGCGAGCAGTACTTC